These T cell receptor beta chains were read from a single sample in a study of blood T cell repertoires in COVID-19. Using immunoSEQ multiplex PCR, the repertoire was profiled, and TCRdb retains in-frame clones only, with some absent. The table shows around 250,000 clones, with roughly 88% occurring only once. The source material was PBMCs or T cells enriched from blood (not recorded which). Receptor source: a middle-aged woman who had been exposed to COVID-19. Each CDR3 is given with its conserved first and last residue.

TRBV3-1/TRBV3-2	CASSRGRGRSSGNTIYF
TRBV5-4	CASGGQLDEQFF
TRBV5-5	CASRLGSPAPNTEAFF
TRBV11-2	CASSFRGYEQYF
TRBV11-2	CASSSLAGGRAGELFF
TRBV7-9	CASSPSTGTTYNEQFF
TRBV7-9	CASSKLHDEQFF
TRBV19	CASSSPTGGTYEQYF
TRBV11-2	CASSLGLSTEAFF
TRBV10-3	CAMAGDRNSGNTIYF
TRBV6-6	CASSQVWAGSLTNEQFF
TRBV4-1	CASSEGGGYGYTF
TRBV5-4	CASTVWEGLTDTQYF
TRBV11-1	CASSPLAGHPYEQYF
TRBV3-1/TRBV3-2	CASSQYARGGTYEQYF
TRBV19	CASEQGRNYGYTF
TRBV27	CASSTSKNQPQHF
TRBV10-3	CAISESRQTTEAFF
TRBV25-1	CASSGRASNQPQHF
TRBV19	CASSIGSTGNTIYF
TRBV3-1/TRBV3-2	CASSQRGKGNYGYTF
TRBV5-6	CASSLELAVGIQYF
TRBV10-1	CASGRGRKPQHF
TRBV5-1	CASSSDSGANVLTF
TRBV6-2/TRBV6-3	CASSYGGENTEAFF
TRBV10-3	CALQTGETGELFF
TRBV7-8	CASGLTGLNSPLHF
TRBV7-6	CASSLAPARTPGDTEAFF
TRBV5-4	CASSFGGSGNTIYF
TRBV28	CASSLWEGTSSYEQYF
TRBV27	CASSLGLLGSTDTQYF
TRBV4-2	CASSQEGRSSTDTQYF
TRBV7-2	CASSLSSQGARGNTIYF
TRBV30	CAWSGGGYDEKLFF
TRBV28	CASSPPGTGASPLHF
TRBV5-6	CASNPQRVAGTDTQYF
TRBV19	CASSIASGRWIDTQYF
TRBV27	CASSRRTSGGAVHEQYF
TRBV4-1	CASSQETSGRIYGYTF
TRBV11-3	CASSFRQATANEQFF
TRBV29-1	CSVEVRTGRAGELFF
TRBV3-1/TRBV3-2	CASSQGTYAGGNQPQHF
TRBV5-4	CASSGDRGRYEQYF
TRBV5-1	CASSYGSYGYTF
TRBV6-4	CASSAGTSGYNEQFF
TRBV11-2	CASSPDRAGELFF